This T cell receptor (beta chain) emerged from a study of T cells in Graves' hyperthyroidism and ophthalmopathy. Study overall: Initial diagnosis, before any treatment, was when peripheral blood was collected.

Study-wide results and caveats: Researchers found most expanded thyroid clonotypes above 0.001 in blood as well.

This clonotype was seen repeatedly, ten times or more. The antigen remains unidentified. Lactation, pregnancy, other autoimmune disease or uncontrolled infection led to exclusion of patients. Researchers took RNA transcripts and amplified the TCR beta CDR3 regions from them. A first-round RT-PCR of the TCR CDR3 used the HTBI primer set. One entry per CDR3 protein, called by TCRdb with MiXCR from the multiplex PCR reads. The table lists roughly 580,000 distinct CDR3 sequences, more than 11% of them singletons, with roughly 5.5% in the top ten. The receptor's source is a woman in her twenties or thirties with Graves' hyperthyroidism that later progressed to Graves' ophthalmopathy. The sequencing input was blood.

Written as DNA, the CDR3 is TGTGCCAGCAGTTCCACGGACAGGGTGGGATCACCCCTCCACTTT. Its translation is CASSSTDRVGSPLHF. The V call is TRBV28, the J call TRBJ1-6; 8 nucleotides agree with TRBD1. Losses at the gene ends were 4 bases for V and 10 bases for J; bases not matched to a gene: 9. CDR3 length: 15 amino acids. The V gene's germline CDR1 is MDHEN and CDR2 SYDVKM. Together with reference TRBV28 and TRBJ1-6, the CDR3 gives the full variable domain: DVKVTQSSRYLVKRTGEKVFLECVQDMDHENMFWYRQDPGLGLRLIYFSYDVKMKEKGDIPEGYSVSREKKERFSLILESASTNQTSMYLCASSSTDRVGSPLHFGNGTRLTVT.